This T cell receptor (beta chain) comes out of a study of T cells in Graves' hyperthyroidism and ophthalmopathy. There are many counts of this clonotype. Amplification of TCR beta CDR3 regions used RNA as the template. HTBI primers were employed in a first-round RT-PCR of the TCR CDR3. Each CDR3 protein is one row after TCRdb ran MiXCR on the multiplex PCR reads. The data contain 500,000 to 800,000 distinct CDR3 sequences, more than 14% of them singletons. V lost 6 bases and J 7 bases, leaving 22 bases between the germline ends. This CDR3 has 16 amino acids. Looked up from germline, CDR1 is SNHLY and CDR2 is FYNNEI.

This chain joins TRBV2 and TRBJ1-5; a weak D match, TRBD1 (5 bases). The receptor was derived from a woman aged 45-65 years with Graves' ophthalmopathy. Sequencing input: blood. CDR3 sequence reads: CASSEGRTHLGQPQHF. CDR3 nucleotides: TGTGCCAGCAGCGAGGGACGGACTCACCTAGGGCAGCCCCAGCATTTT.